Listed below are T cell receptor beta chains from one sample, sequenced in a study of metastatic and nonmetastatic thyroid tumors. TCRdb reprocessed the PCR reads using MiXCR. The sample holds around 19,000 clones, 16% seen once. The sample consisted of tumor tissue. All receptors come from a female donor with papillary thyroid cancer or a benign thyroid nodule (not recorded which). Some clones in this sample may be carry-over from other donors' samples. CDR3s include the opening cysteine and the closing phenylalanine or tryptophan. D genes are given only for firm matches. The listing skips clone size in some rows; elsewhere it reads once, few, many or a size class.

TRBV6-4	many	TRBJ1-1	TRBD1	TGTGCCAGCAGTGACCGACAGGGAAGCACTGAAGCTTTCTTT	CASSDRQGSTEAFF
TRBV19	many	TRBJ2-1	TRBD1	TGTGCCAGTATGGCCCGGGACAGGGGGTACAATGAGCAGTTCTTC	CASMARDRGYNEQFF
TRBV28	many	TRBJ1-1	NA	TGTGCCAGCACCGACACCCTGAACACTGAAGCTTTCTTT	CASTDTLNTEAFF
TRBV12-3/TRBV12-4	few	TRBJ1-6	NA	TGTGCCAGCAGGAGCGGAGGTTATAATTCACCCCTCCACTTT	CASRSGGYNSPLHF
TRBV25-1	many	TRBJ2-7	TRBD1	TGTGCCAGCAATACCGGGACAGGGGAGTCAGGGCAGTACTTC	CASNTGTGESGQYF
TRBV19	many	TRBJ1-5	TRBD1	TGTGCCAGTAGGACAGGGGGCAATCAGCCCCAGCATTTT	CASRTGGNQPQHF
TRBV10-3	many	TRBJ2-1	TRBD2	TGTGCCATCAGTGTTCATGATCTAGCGGCAGTACAAATTTACAATGAGCAGTTCTTC	CAISVHDLAAVQIYNEQFF
TRBV28	many	TRBJ2-1	NA	TGTGCCAGCAGTTTACTAAAGTCTACGGCGGGCAAAAATGAGCAGTTCTTC	CASSLLKSTAGKNEQFF
TRBV19	many	TRBJ2-5	TRBD2	TGTGCCACCCGGCGGGGGGAGACCCAGTACTTC	CATRRGETQYF
TRBV6-2/TRBV6-3	medium-sized	TRBJ1-2	TRBD1	TGTGCCAGCAGTTGGTTGGACAGGGGCTATGGCTACACCTTC	CASSWLDRGYGYTF
TRBV27	many	TRBJ2-3	NA	TGTGCCAGCAGTTGGTCGTATTTAGAATTAGATACGCAGTATTTT	CASSWSYLELDTQYF
TRBV12-3/TRBV12-4	few	TRBJ1-2	NA	TGTGCCAGCAGTTTAGGCGGTATCGGAGGCTACACCTTC	CASSLGGIGGYTF
TRBV11-2	many	TRBJ2-5	NA	TGTGCCAGCAGCACGGGACTGGGGTTGGAAACCCAGTACTTC	CASSTGLGLETQYF
TRBV5-6	few	TRBJ2-3	NA	TGTGCCAGCAGCTTCGGGGGCGGCAGCACCTACACAGATACGCAGTATTTT	CASSFGGGSTYTDTQYF
TRBV20-1	many	TRBJ1-2	NA	TGCAGTGCCCCGAGGCAGGCGGCCTTCTATGGCTACACCTTC	CSAPRQAAFYGYTF
TRBV20-1	many	TRBJ2-7	NA	TGCAGTGCTTTCAGGGTTTTGAGTTCCTACGAGCAGTACTTC	CSAFRVLSSYEQYF
TRBV27	many	TRBJ2-1	TRBD2	TGTGCCAGCAGTTTACGGGGGGGGACTAGCGGGAGTGCGGGAAATGAGCAGTTCTTC	CASSLRGGTSGSAGNEQFF
TRBV7-8	NA	TRBJ2-7	NA	TGTGCCAGCAGCTTAGTCGAGTTCGACGAGCAGTACTTC	CASSLVEFDEQYF
TRBV6-1	many	TRBJ2-2	TRBD1	TGTGCCAGCAGTGCAGGGGGCTTCGGGGAGCTGTTTTTT	CASSAGGFGELFF
TRBV20-1	NA	TRBJ1-2	NA	TGCAGTGCTAGAGTTACCTCCAGGTTCACCTCTTACTATGGCTACACCTTC	CSARVTSRFTSYYGYTF
TRBV6-1	NA	TRBJ1-2	NA	TGTGCCAGCAGTGCAGTACAGGGTTCAGACTATGGCTACACCTTC	CASSAVQGSDYGYTF
TRBV6-1	medium-sized	TRBJ1-3	NA	TGTGCCAGCAGTGAAGCGGCAGGGAGAAACACCATATATTTT	CASSEAAGRNTIYF
TRBV7-3	many	TRBJ2-3	TRBD1	TGTGCCAGCAGCACTCCGGGACAGGGAAAAAATACGCAGTATTTT	CASSTPGQGKNTQYF
TRBV9	medium-sized	TRBJ2-5	NA	TGTGCCAGCAGCGTTTGGGGAGGGGGAGAGACCCAGTACTTC	CASSVWGGGETQYF
TRBV5-6	NA	TRBJ2-7	TRBD2	TGTGCCAGCAGCTTGGGGAGCGGGAGCTACGAGCAGTACTTC	CASSLGSGSYEQYF